This TCR beta chain was sequenced for a study of control samples from healthy donors and cancer patients. This clone showed up just once. Germline CDR1 LGHNA, CDR2 YNFKEQ. J lost 8 bases, V lost 1 base, and 7 bases had no gene match. This CDR3 contains 14 residues. Using immunoSEQ multiplex PCR, the repertoire was profiled, and TCRdb retains in-frame clones only, with some absent. The top ten clones hold 3% to 4% of a sample with about 55,000 clones, roughly 86% of them seen once. This clonotype was sampled from a man aged 45-65 years in good health. V is TRBV4-2 and J is TRBJ1-2; TRBD1 agrees at 7 bases. Sequencing input: blood. CDR3 in amino acids: CASSQGDSGRGYTF. The CDR3 DNA follows: TGTGCCAGCAGCCAAGGGGACAGTGGCAGGGGCTACACCTTC.